This is a list of T cell receptor beta chains from one sample in a study of T cell changes during pregnancy in multiple sclerosis. The protocol was immunoSEQ multiplex PCR, while the TCRdb copy is restricted to in-frame clones and leaves out a portion. The table includes around 38,000 clones, around 90% detected once. The material sequenced was CD8+ T cells from peripheral blood mononuclear cells, taken in the third trimester of pregnancy. These receptors originate from a female donor with multiple sclerosis, enrolled in a pregnancy study. Both conserved end residues are part of each CDR3. A D gene is named only where the DNA matches it firmly. Where a row states a size, it is once, few, many or the class of an expanded clone; other rows omit it.

V	D	J	size	DNA	CDR3
TRBV7-2	.	TRBJ2-7	.	TGTGCCAGCAGCTTACTGACAGGCGAGATCTCCTACGAGCAGTACTTC	CASSLLTGEISYEQYF
TRBV29-1	.	TRBJ2-3	.	TGCAGCGTTGTTGGTGGTGAGAGGTTGGTTGCAGATACGCAGTATTTT	CSVVGGERLVADTQYF
TRBV27	TRBD2	TRBJ2-7	.	TGTGCCAGCAGTTTAGGTAGCGGGAGTTCATACGAGCAGTACTTC	CASSLGSGSSYEQYF
TRBV4-3	TRBD2	TRBJ2-7	.	TGCGCCAGCAGCCAGGGAACTAGCGATTTCTCCTACGAGCAGTACTTC	CASSQGTSDFSYEQYF
TRBV7-9	.	TRBJ2-1	.	TGTGCCAGCAGCGACGGGTCACCCAATGAGCAGTTCTTC	CASSDGSPNEQFF
TRBV4-3	.	TRBJ1-3	.	TGCGCCAGCAGCCAAGATACAGGAGTTGGAAACACCATATATTTT	CASSQDTGVGNTIYF
TRBV19	.	TRBJ2-7	.	TGTGCCAGTAGTATATCAGGAGGGCTAGGCGAGCAGTACTTC	CASSISGGLGEQYF
TRBV4-2	.	TRBJ2-7	.	TGTGCCAGCAGCACCTCTAGCGTCAGCTCCTACGAGCAGTACTTC	CASSTSSVSSYEQYF
TRBV4-3	TRBD1	TRBJ2-1	once	TGCGCCAGCAGCCATCTTGGTGGGGGACAGGGGGTCAATGAGCAGTTCTTC	CASSHLGGGQGVNEQFF
TRBV7-9	TRBD2	TRBJ2-2	.	TGTGCCAGCCCAAAAAGCGGGAGTGTCACCGGGGAGCTGTTTTTT	CASPKSGSVTGELFF
TRBV11-2	.	TRBJ2-7	few	TGTGCCAGCAGCCCAGGAGGCGAGCAGTACTTC	CASSPGGEQYF
TRBV6-5	.	TRBJ2-2	.	TGTGCCAGCACCGGACAGACTTCAAACACCGGGGAGCTGTTTTTT	CASTGQTSNTGELFF
TRBV27	.	TRBJ1-6	.	TGTGCCAGCAGTTACCAGATTAATTCACCCCTCCACTTT	CASSYQINSPLHF
TRBV7-9	TRBD1	TRBJ1-1	.	TGTGCCAGCAGCCTACGGACAGGGGGCGGGACTGAAGCTTTCTTT	CASSLRTGGGTEAFF
TRBV13	.	TRBJ2-2	.	TGTGCCAGCAGGCAGGATGACACCGGGGAGCTGTTTTTT	CASRQDDTGELFF
TRBV12-2	.	TRBJ2-7	.	TGTGCAAGTCGCTTAGCGGCTAGCGGGCGATCCCTCTACGAGCAGTACTTC	CASRLAASGRSLYEQYF
TRBV5-1	TRBD2	TRBJ2-1	.	TGCGCCAGCAGCTTGGCCCTAGGACTAGCGGGAGGGCCGCAATTCTTC	CASSLALGLAGGPQFF
TRBV6-5	.	TRBJ1-6	.	TGTGCCAGCAGTTACTCGCCGTGGGGCCTGGGATCACCCCTCCACTTT	CASSYSPWGLGSPLHF
TRBV19	TRBD1	TRBJ1-1	.	TGTGCCAGTAGCCCCGGCCCGGGACAGGGGGAAACTGAAGCTTTCTTT	CASSPGPGQGETEAFF
TRBV5-8	.	TRBJ2-7	.	TGTGCCAGCAGCTTGTGGGTGGGCGACTCCTACGAGCAGTACTTC	CASSLWVGDSYEQYF
TRBV7-9	TRBD1	TRBJ1-1	.	TGTGCCAGCAGCTTAGGGACAGGGATGAACACTGAAGCTTTCTTT	CASSLGTGMNTEAFF
TRBV14	.	TRBJ2-3	once	TGTGCCAGCAGCCAAGATTCGGCGGGGCCCAGCACAGATACGCAGTATTTT	CASSQDSAGPSTDTQYF
TRBV6-5	TRBD1	TRBJ1-1	.	TGTGCCAGCAGTCCGGGACAGATGAACACTGAAGCTTTCTTT	CASSPGQMNTEAFF
TRBV14	.	TRBJ1-1	.	TGTGCCAGCAGCCTAAACAGGGTTGGTAGAAACACTGAAGCTTTCTTT	CASSLNRVGRNTEAFF
TRBV19	.	TRBJ2-5	.	TGTGCCAGTAGTATAGCAGTGGGCGAGACCCAGTACTTC	CASSIAVGETQYF
TRBV4-3	.	TRBJ2-1	.	TGCGCCAGCAGCCAAGGCAGTAAAAATGAGCAGTTCTTC	CASSQGSKNEQFF
TRBV7-6	.	TRBJ2-4	.	TGTGCCAGCAGCTTAGTGGAGGGTGACATTCAGTACTTC	CASSLVEGDIQYF
TRBV2	TRBD2	TRBJ2-3	.	TGTGCCAGCAGGACACTAGCGGAGAGCACAGATACGCAGTATTTT	CASRTLAESTDTQYF
TRBV18	TRBD2	TRBJ2-3	.	TGTGCCAGCTCACCGATTCCGGGACTAGCGGCATCCACAGATACGCAGTATTTT	CASSPIPGLAASTDTQYF
TRBV7-6	TRBD2	TRBJ2-7	.	TGTGCCAGCAGCCCCGGGACTAAATACGAGCAGTACTTC	CASSPGTKYEQYF
TRBV6-5	.	TRBJ1-2	.	TGTGCCAGCAGTTGGGGCTCACCTAACTATGGCTACACCTTC	CASSWGSPNYGYTF
TRBV5-1	.	TRBJ2-7	once	TGCGCCAGCAGCCAGGGACATGGAAACGAGCAGTACTTC	CASSQGHGNEQYF
TRBV7-6	TRBD2	TRBJ2-3	once	TGTGCCAGCAGCTTAGGAGAGGGGACTAGAAGGCCGTCCACAGATACGCAGTATTTT	CASSLGEGTRRPSTDTQYF
TRBV7-9	.	TRBJ1-2	.	TGTGCCAGCAGGAAGGGGGGGGCCTATGGCTACACCTTC	CASRKGGAYGYTF
TRBV28	.	TRBJ1-2	.	TGTGCCAGCAGTCTCGGGGGACGGGAAAACTATGGCTACACCTTC	CASSLGGRENYGYTF
TRBV4-2	TRBD2	TRBJ2-1	few	TGTGCCAGCAGCCAAGGCACTAGCGGGAGTTACAATGAGCAGTTCTTC	CASSQGTSGSYNEQFF
TRBV5-1	TRBD2	TRBJ2-7	.	TGCGCCAGCAGCTTGGTTTTTTTTGGGACGGACTCCCAGCGGGGGTACGAGCAGTACTTC	CASSLVFFGTDSQRGYEQYF
TRBV6-4	TRBD2	TRBJ2-3	.	TGTGCCAGCAGTGACTCCTGGACTAGCGATGTAGATACGCAGTATTTT	CASSDSWTSDVDTQYF
TRBV7-9	TRBD1	TRBJ2-1	.	TGTGCCAGCAGCTTCACAGGGGGTCTGTACAATGAGCAGTTCTTC	CASSFTGGLYNEQFF
TRBV7-9	TRBD2	TRBJ2-7	.	TGTGCCAGCAGCTTACGGGAGGGTTCGCCGTCCCTCTACGAGCAGTACTTC	CASSLREGSPSLYEQYF
TRBV6-6	TRBD2	TRBJ2-3	.	TGTGCCAGCAGTTACCCCCCTAGCGGGAGCACAGATACGCAGTATTTT	CASSYPPSGSTDTQYF
TRBV30	.	TRBJ1-5	.	TGTGCCTGGAGCCTGGAGGAAAGCAATCAGCCCCAGCATTTT	CAWSLEESNQPQHF